This T cell receptor (beta chain) was captured by sequencing in a study of OX40 agonist ivuxolimab in advanced cancers. For the study at large: Patients were treated with ivuxolimab, an agonistic anti-OX40 (CD134) antibody. Prior checkpoint blockade (anti-PD-1, anti-PD-L1 or anti-CTLA-4) was permitted; 35% to 50% had it.

Samples were taken at baseline and on day 1 of cycles 4 and 7. The CDR3 length is 14 residues. Deletions cut 6 bases from V and 9 bases from J, with 16 bases between. Germline CDR1 SGHDT, CDR2 YYEEEE. Sequenced by immunoSEQ multiplex PCR; TCRdb stores in-frame clones only, minus some. Counted here are tens of thousands of clones, about nine tenths occurring once; the ten biggest clones make up roughly 3%. The chain is built from TRBV5-6 and TRBJ1-6, with D possibly TRBD1 on 6 matching bases. Sequenced here: CD4+ or CD8+ T cells sorted from blood, sampled in a trial of the OX40 agonist ivuxolimab. The clonotype originates from an adult with an advanced solid tumor such as melanoma, head and neck, liver or kidney cancer. This CDR3 is CASNPYRAGSPLHF. The CDR3 region has the DNA TGTGCCAGCAACCCTTACAGGGCTGGTTCACCCCTCCACTTT.